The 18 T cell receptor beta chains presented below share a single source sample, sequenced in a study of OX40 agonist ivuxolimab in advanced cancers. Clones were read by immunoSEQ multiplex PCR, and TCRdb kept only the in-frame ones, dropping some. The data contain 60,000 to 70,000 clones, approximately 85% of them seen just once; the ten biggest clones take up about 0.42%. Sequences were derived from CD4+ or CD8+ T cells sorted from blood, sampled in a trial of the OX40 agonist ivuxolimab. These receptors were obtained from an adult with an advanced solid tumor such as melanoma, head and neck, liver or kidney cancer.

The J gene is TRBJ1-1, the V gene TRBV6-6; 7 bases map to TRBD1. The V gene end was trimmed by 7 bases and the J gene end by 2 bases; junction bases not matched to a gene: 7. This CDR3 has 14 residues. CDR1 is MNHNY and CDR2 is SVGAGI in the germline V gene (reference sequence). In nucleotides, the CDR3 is TGTGCCAGCAACCCCGGGACAGTAAACACTGAAGCTTTCTTT. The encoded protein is CASNPGTVNTEAFF.

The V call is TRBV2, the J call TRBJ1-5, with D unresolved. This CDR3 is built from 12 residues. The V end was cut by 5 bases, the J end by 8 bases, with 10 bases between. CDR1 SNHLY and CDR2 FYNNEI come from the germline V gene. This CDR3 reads CASSYTYEPQHF. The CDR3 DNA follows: TGTGCCAGCAGTTACACGTACGAGCCCCAGCATTTT.

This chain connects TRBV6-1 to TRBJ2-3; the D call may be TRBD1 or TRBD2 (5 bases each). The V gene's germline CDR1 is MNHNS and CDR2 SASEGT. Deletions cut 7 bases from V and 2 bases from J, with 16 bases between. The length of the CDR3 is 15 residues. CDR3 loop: CASTLSRDPTDTQYF. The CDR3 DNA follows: TGTGCCAGCACCCTGAGTAGGGACCCCACAGATACGCAGTATTTT.

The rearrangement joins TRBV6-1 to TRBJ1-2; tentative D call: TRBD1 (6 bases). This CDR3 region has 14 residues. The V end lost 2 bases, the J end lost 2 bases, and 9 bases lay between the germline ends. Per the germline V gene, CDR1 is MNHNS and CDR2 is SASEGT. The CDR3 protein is CASSERGTNYGYTF. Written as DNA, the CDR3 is TGTGCCAGCAGTGAAAGGGGGACAAACTATGGCTACACCTTC.

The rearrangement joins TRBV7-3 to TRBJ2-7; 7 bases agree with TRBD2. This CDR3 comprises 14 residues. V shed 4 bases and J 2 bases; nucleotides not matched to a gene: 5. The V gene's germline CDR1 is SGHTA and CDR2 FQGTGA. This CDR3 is CASSSGGRPYEQYF. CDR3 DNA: TGTGCCAGCAGCTCAGGCGGGAGACCCTACGAGCAGTACTTC.

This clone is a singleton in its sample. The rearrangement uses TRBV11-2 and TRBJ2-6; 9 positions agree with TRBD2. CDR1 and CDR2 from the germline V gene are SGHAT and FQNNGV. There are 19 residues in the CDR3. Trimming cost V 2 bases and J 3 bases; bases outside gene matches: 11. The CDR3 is CASSLWVRGGLFGANVLTF. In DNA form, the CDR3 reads TGTGCCAGCAGCTTATGGGTGCGGGGGGGCCTCTTTGGGGCCAACGTCCTGACTTTC. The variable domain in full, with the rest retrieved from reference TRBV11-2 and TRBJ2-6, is EAGVAQSPRYKIIEKRQSVAFWCNPISGHATLYWYQQILGQGPKLLIQFQNNGVVDDSQLPKDRFSAERLKGVDSTLKIQPAKLEDSAVYLCASSLWVRGGLFGANVLTFGAGSRLTVL.

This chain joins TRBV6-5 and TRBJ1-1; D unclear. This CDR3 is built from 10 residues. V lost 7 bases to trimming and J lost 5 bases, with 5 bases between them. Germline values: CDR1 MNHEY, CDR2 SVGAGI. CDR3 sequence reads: CASKETEAFF. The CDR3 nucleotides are TGTGCCAGCAAGGAGACTGAAGCTTTCTTT.

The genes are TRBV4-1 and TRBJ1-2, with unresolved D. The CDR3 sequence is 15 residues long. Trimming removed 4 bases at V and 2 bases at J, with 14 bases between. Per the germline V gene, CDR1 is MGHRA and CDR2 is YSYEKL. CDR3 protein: CASSPLPGSNYGYTF. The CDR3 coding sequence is TGCGCCAGCAGCCCCCTACCGGGCTCCAACTATGGCTACACCTTC.

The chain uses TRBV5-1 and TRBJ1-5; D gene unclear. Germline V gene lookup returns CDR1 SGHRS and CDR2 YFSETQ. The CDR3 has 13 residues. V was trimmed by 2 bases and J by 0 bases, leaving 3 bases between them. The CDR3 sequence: CASSFTSNQPQHF. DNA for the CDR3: TGCGCCAGCAGCTTTACTAGCAATCAGCCCCAGCATTTT.

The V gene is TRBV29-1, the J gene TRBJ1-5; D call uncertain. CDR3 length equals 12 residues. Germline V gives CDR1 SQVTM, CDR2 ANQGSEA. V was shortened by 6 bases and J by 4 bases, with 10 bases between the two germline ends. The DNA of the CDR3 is TGCAGCGTCCAAAACTTGAATCAGCCCCAGCATTTT. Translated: CSVQNLNQPQHF.

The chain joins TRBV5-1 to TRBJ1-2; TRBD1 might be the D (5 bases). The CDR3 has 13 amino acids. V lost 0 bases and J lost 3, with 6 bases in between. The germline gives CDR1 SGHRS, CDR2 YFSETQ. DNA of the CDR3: TGCGCCAGCAGCTTGGGGGGCGACTATGGCTACACCTTC. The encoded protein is CASSLGGDYGYTF.

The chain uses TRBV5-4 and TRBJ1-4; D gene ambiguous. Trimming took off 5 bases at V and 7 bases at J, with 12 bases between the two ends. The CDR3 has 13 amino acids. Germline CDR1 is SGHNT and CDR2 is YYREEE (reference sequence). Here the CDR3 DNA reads TGTGCCAGCAGTTCACAGTCTTCTGAAAAACTGTTTTTT. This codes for CASSSQSSEKLFF.

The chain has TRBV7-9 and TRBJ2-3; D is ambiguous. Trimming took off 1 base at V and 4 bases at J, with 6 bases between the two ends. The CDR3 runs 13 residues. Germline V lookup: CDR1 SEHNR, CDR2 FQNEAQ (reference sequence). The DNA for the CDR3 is TGTGCCAGCAGCTTAGTTGTGCCAGATACGCAGTATTTT. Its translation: CASSLVVPDTQYF.

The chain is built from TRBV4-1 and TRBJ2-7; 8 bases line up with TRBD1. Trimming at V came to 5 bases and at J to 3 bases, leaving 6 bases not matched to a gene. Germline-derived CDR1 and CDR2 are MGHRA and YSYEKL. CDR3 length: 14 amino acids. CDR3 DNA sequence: TGCGCCAGCAGCGGCCGACAGGGGTTCTACGAGCAGTACTTC. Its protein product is CASSGRQGFYEQYF.

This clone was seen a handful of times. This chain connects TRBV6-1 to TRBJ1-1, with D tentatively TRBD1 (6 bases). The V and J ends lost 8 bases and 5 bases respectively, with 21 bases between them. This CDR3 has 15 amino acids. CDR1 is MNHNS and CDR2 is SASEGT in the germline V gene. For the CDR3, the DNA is TGTGCCAGCGGCCCCCACAGGGTTAGTAGGACTGAAGCTTTCTTT. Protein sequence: CASGPHRVSRTEAFF.

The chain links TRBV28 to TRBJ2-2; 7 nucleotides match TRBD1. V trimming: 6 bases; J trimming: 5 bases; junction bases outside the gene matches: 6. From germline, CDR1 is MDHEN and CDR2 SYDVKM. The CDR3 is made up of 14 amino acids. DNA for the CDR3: TGTGCCAGCAGACCAGGGGGAGAGACCGGGGAGCTGTTTTTT. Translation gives CASRPGGETGELFF.

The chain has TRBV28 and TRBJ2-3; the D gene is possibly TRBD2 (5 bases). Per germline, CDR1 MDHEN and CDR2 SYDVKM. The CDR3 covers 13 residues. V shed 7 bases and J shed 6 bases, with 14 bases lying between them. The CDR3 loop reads CASTSGSVDTQYF. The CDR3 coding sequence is TGTGCCAGCACTAGTGGGAGCGTGGATACGCAGTATTTT.

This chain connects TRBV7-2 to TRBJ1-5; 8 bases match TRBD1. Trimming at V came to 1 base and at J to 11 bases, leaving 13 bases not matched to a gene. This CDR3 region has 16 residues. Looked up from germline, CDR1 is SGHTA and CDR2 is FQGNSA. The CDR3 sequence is CASSLDRTGYRRSQHF. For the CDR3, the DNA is TGTGCCAGCAGCTTAGACAGGACAGGGTACAGGAGGTCCCAGCATTTT.